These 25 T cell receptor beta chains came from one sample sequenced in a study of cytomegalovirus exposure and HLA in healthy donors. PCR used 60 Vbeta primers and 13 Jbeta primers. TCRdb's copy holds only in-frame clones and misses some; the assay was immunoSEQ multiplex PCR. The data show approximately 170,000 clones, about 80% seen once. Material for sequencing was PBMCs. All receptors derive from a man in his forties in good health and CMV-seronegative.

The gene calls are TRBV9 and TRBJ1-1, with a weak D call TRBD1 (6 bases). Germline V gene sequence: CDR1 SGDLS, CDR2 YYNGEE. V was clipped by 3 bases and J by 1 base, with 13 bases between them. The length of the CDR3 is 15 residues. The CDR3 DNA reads TGTGCCAGCAGCGCCTTAGGGACAACGAACACTGAAGCTTTCTTT. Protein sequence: CASSALGTTNTEAFF.

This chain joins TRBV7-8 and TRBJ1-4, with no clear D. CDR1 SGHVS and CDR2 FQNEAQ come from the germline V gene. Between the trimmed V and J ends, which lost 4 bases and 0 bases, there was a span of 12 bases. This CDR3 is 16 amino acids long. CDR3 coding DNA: TGTGCCAGCAGCTCCCAACGACTTGCAACTAATGAAAAACTGTTTTTT. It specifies CASSSQRLATNEKLFF.

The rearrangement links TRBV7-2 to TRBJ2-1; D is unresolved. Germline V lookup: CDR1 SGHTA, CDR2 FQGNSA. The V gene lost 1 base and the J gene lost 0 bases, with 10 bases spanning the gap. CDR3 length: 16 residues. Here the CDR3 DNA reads TGTGCCAGCAGCTTAGATCACTGGAGCTCCTACAATGAGCAGTTCTTC. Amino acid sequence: CASSLDHWSSYNEQFF.

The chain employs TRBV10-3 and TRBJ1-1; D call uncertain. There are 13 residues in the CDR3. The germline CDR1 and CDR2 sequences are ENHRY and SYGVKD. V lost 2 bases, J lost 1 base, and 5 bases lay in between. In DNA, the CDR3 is TGTGCCATCAGTGAGGTCAGGAACACTGAAGCTTTCTTT. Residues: CAISEVRNTEAFF.

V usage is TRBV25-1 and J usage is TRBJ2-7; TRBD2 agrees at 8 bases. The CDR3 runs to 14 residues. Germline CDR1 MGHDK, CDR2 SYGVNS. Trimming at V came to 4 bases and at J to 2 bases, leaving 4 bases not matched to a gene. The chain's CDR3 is CASSGTSGPYEQYF. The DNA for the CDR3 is TGTGCCAGCAGTGGAACTAGCGGACCCTACGAGCAGTACTTC.

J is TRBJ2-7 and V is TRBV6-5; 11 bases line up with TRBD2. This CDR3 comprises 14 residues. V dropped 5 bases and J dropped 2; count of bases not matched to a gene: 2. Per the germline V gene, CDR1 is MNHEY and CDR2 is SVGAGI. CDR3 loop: CASSGTSGAYEQYV. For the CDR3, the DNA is TGTGCCAGCAGTGGGACTAGCGGAGCCTACGAGCAGTACGTC.

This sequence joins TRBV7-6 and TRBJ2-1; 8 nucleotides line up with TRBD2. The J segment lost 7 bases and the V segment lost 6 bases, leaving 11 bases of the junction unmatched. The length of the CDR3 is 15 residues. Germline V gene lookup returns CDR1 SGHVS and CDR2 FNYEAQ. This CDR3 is CASSSTPGGGNEQFF. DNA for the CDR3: TGTGCCAGCAGTTCTACCCCGGGAGGGGGGAATGAGCAGTTCTTC.

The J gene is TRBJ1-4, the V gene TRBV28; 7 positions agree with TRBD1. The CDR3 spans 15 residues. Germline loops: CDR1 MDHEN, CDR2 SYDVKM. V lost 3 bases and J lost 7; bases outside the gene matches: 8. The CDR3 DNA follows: TGTGCCAGCAGTTTTAGGACAGGTTCGAGTGAAAAACTGTTTTTT. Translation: CASSFRTGSSEKLFF.

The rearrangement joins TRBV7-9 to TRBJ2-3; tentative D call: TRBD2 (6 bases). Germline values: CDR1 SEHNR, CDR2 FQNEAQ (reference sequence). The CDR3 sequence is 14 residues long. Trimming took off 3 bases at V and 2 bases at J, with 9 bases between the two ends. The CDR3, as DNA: TGTGCCAGCAGCTTCGGGACTTTCACAGATACGCAGTATTTT. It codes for CASSFGTFTDTQYF.

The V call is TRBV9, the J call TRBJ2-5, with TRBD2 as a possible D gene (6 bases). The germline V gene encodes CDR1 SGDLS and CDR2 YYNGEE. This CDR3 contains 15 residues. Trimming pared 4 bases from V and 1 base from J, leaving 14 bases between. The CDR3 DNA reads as TGTGCCAGCAGCCATGGCGGGGTACCCCAAGAGACCCAGTACTTC. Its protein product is CASSHGGVPQETQYF. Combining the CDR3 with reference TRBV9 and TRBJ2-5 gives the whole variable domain DSGVTQTPKHLITATGQRVTLRCSPRSGDLSVYWYQQSLDQGLQFLIQYYNGEERAKGNILERFSAQQFPDLHSELNLSSLELGDSALYFCASSHGGVPQETQYFGPGTRLLVL.

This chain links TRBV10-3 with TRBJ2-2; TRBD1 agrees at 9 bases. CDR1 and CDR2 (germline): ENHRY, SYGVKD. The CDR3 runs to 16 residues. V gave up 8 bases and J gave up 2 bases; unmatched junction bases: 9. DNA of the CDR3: TGTGCCATCGGGATAGGGGGACAGGGAAACACCGGGGAGCTGTTTTTT. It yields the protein CAIGIGGQGNTGELFF.

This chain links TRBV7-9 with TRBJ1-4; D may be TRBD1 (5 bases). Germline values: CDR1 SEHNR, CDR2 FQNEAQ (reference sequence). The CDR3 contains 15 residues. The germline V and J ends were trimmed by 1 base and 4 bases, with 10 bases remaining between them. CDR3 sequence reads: CASSLGQLLNEKLFF. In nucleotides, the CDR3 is TGTGCCAGCAGCTTAGGACAGCTACTTAATGAAAAACTGTTTTTT.

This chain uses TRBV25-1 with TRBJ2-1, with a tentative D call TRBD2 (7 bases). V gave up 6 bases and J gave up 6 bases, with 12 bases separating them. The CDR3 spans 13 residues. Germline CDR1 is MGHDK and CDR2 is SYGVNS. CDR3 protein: CASSEGGGNEQFF. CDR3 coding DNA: TGTGCCAGCAGCGAGGGAGGGGGCAATGAGCAGTTCTTC.

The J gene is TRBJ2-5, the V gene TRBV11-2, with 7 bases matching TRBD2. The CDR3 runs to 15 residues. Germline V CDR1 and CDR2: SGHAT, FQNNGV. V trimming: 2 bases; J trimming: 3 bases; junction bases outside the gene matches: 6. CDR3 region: CASSLSLSGEETQYF. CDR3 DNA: TGTGCCAGCAGCTTAAGCTTGAGCGGGGAAGAGACCCAGTACTTC.

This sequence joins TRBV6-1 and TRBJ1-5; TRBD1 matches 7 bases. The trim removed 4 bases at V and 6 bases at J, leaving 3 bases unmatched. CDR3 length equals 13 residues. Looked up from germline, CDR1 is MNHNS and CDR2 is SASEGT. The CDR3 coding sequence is TGTGCCAGCAGTGGGGACAGCCGTCAGCCCCAGCATTTT. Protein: CASSGDSRQPQHF.

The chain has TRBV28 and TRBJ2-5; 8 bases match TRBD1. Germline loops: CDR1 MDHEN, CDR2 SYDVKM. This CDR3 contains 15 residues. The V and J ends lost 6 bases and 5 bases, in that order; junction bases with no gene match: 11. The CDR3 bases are TGTGCCAGCAGAAGAAGGGGACAGGCGGGGGAGACCCAGTACTTC. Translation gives CASRRRGQAGETQYF.

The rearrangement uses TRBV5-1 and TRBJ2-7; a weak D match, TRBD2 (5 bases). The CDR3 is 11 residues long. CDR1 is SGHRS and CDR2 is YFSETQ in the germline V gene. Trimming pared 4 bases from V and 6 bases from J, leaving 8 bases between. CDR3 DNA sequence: TGCGCCAGCAGCGAGGGTCTCGAGCAGTACGTC. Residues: CASSEGLEQYV.

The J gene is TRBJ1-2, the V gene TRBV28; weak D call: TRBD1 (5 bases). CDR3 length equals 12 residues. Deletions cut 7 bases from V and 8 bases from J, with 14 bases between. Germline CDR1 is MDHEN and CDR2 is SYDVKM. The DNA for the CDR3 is TGTGCCAGCAAGCAGGGTTTGGGCGGCTACACCTTC. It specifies CASKQGLGGYTF.

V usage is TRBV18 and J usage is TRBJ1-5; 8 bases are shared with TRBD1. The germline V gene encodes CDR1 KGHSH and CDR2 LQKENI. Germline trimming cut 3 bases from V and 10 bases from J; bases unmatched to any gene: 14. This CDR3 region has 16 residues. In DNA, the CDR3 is TGTGCCAGCTCACCTTCGACAGGGGAATCCGGGGGACCCCAGCATTTT. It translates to CASSPSTGESGGPQHF. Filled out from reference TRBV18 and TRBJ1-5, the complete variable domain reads NAGVMQNPRHLVRRRGQEARLRCSPMKGHSHVYWYRQLPEEGLKFMVYLQKENIIDESGMPKERFSAEFPKEGPSILRIQQVVRGDSAAYFCASSPSTGESGGPQHFGDGTRLSIL.

CDR3 residues: CASSLQAGANTGELFF. The CDR3 nucleotides are TGTGCCAGCAGCTTACAAGCGGGAGCGAACACCGGGGAGCTGTTTTTT. V usage is TRBV5-4 and J usage is TRBJ2-2, with TRBD2 matching 8 bases. Trimming removed 2 bases from V and 0 bases from J; junction bases left unmatched: 3. Germline-derived CDR1 and CDR2 are SGHNT and YYREEE (reference sequence). CDR3 length: 16 amino acids.

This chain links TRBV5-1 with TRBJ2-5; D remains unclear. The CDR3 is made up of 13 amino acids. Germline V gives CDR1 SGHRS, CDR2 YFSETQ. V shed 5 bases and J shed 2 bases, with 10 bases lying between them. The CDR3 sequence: CASSSVGQETQYF. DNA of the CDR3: TGCGCCAGCAGTTCTGTCGGGCAAGAGACCCAGTACTTC.

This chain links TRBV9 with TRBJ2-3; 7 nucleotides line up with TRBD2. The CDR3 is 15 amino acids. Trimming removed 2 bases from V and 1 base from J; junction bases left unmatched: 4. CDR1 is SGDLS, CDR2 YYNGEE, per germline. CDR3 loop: CASSVTAGRTDTQYF. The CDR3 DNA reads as TGTGCCAGCAGCGTCACAGCGGGGCGCACAGATACGCAGTATTTT.

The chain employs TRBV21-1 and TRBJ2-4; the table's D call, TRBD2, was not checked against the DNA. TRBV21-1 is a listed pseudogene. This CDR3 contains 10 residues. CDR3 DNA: TGTGCCAGCAGCAAAGTTCGAGAGTACTTC. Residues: CASSKVREYF.

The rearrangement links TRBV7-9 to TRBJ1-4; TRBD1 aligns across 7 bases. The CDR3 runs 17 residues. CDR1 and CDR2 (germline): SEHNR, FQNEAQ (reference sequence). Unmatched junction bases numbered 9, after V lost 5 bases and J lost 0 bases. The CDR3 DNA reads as TGTGCCAGCAGCCTACCGACAGGGTCGGCAACTAATGAAAAACTGTTTTTT. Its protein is CASSLPTGSATNEKLFF.

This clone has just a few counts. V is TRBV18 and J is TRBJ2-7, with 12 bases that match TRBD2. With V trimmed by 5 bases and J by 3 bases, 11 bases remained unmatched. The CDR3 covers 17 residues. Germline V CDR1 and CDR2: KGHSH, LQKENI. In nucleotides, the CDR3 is TGTGCCAGCTCATTCGGGACTAGCGGGTCTATCTTCTACGAGCAGTACTTC. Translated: CASSFGTSGSIFYEQYF.